This TCR beta chain was sequenced during a study of response to subunit inactivated influenza vaccine. V was cut by 6 bases and J by 8 bases, with 19 bases left in between. The CDR3 has 14 residues. Looked up from germline, CDR1 is KGHSH and CDR2 is LQKENI. Using its own MiXCR run on the RT-PCR reads, TCRdb lists one record per CDR3 protein. Here the sample spans more than 500,000 distinct CDR3 sequences, around 11% being singletons. These data were likewise used in another study, on T cells expressing NK-cell markers. That report notes: The authors generated TCR beta cDNA through 5'RACE template switching with UMIs.

The rearrangement uses TRBV18 and TRBJ1-1; D is perhaps TRBD1 (5 bases). The clonotype comes from a man aged 45-60 years who received an inactivated influenza vaccine. The specimen comprised PBMCs from blood, sampled on the day of vaccination. DNA for the CDR3: TGTGCCAGCTCTCTACAGGAAAGCACGGCGGAAGCTTTCTTT. It specifies CASSLQESTAEAFF. The full variable domain, rest sourced from reference TRBV18 and TRBJ1-1, is NAGVMQNPRHLVRRRGQEARLRCSPMKGHSHVYWYRQLPEEGLKFMVYLQKENIIDESGMPKERFSAEFPKEGPSILRIQQVVRGDSAAYFCASSLQESTAEAFFGQGTRLTVV.